This T cell receptor (beta chain) was captured by sequencing in a study of blood T cells in healthy people across ages. Study results and caveats: Both naive CD4+ cell counts and diversity were greater in long-lived donors than in aged donors.

A remark on this clonotype: No antigen is known for it.

The authors ran a second PCR of 7 to 11 cycles using a sample-barcoded 5' primer and a J-beta primer mix. All samples gave at least 3 million CDR3-containing paired-end reads. Each CDR3 protein is one row after TCRdb ran MiXCR on the 5' RACE reads. Found here are about 1.8 million distinct CDR3 sequences, 49% of them singletons; the top ten hold 2% to 2.5%. Trimming removed 7 bases from V and 0 bases from J, with 10 bases in between. Germline CDR1 and CDR2: MDHEN and SYDVKM. This CDR3 is built from 15 residues. Russia was home to the donors, healthy Caucasian individuals aged roughly 6 to 90. Material for sequencing was blood. The V gene is TRBV28, the J gene TRBJ2-6; no firm D call. The TCR originated in a woman between 35 and 50 years old in good health. CDR3 coding DNA: TGTGCCAGCAAGGGCTCCCACTCTGGGGCCAACGTCCTGACTTTC. It yields the protein CASKGSHSGANVLTF. Combining the CDR3 with reference TRBV28 and TRBJ2-6 gives the whole variable domain DVKVTQSSRYLVKRTGEKVFLECVQDMDHENMFWYRQDPGLGLRLIYFSYDVKMKEKGDIPEGYSVSREKKERFSLILESASTNQTSMYLCASKGSHSGANVLTFGAGSRLTVL.